This T cell receptor beta chain was found in a study of shared clonotypes between healthy human individuals (dated by TCRdb to about 2020). For the wider study: The cohort included three men and a couple of women between 18 and 49 years of age. For each donor, CD4 naive and CD4 memory were each given three plates, CD8 naive was given two plates, and CD8 memory was given one plate. Blood TCR repertoires of roughly five healthy adults were deeply sequenced to estimate repertoire size and the extent of clonotype sharing between individuals. Different laboratories and diverse techniques were used to prepare libraries and sequence TCR repertoires, to increase sequencing depth and limit assay-specific biases. Each donor's leukapheresis produced roughly between roughly 0.85 and 10 billion PBMCs. The investigation overall reported the following: Compared with non-shared clonotypes, clonotypes shared by all four sorted-subset donors had higher generation probabilities. Naive subsets generally had larger estimated clonotype richness than memory subsets did. Sampling was restricted to blood, and TCR repertoires in tissue are likely to differ from TCR repertoires in blood. Even with the large sequencing depth, rarefaction of the sorted-subset datasets indicated that sequencing was incomplete. Based on pairwise subsampling, the degree of clonotype sharing among donors was expected to be affected by sequencing depth. The small number of donors limited the genetic and exposure-history diversity represented. Across a few donors, roughly 5% of naive CD4, 3% to 4% of naive CD8, around 2.5% of memory CD4, and 0.3% to 0.45% of memory CD8 clonotypes were shared.

TCR CDR3 regions were amplified from genomic DNA by multiplex PCR using the deep immunoSEQ assay. Genomic DNA extracted from each cell subset was distributed evenly over all wells of several immunoSEQ 96-well plates, and each plate served as one replicate. For sorted subsets, approximately 200 ng of genomic DNA, equivalent to some 30,000 T cell genomes, went into each replicate PCR. Purified libraries were measured with a Qubit 3.0 fluorometer, size-checked on a Bioanalyzer 2100, and measured again with the KAPA Library Quantification kit. Each immunoSEQ 96-well plate was sequenced on its own single-read 150-cycle Illumina NextSeq 550 flow cell. The original pipeline was this. Because the immunoSEQ output held only junctional sequences and lacked quality scores, the filtering could not match the filtering applied to full-length reads. Sequences were annotated with PyIR, a Python wrapper for IgBLAST v1.9, and V/J genes and CDR3 were assigned using IMGT germline references. Any read was removed if the V/J assignment was weak (E-value above 1e-6), the CDR3 was missing, or the read contained stop codons, out-of-frame junctions, or ambiguous translated residues. V3J clonotypes were defined as sequences sharing an identical inferred V gene, J gene, and CDR3 amino acid sequence. The percentage overlap between two repertoires was calculated by dividing the number of shared unique clonotypes by the size of the smaller repertoire. Repertoire richness was assessed with RTK rarefaction, the Chao1 estimator, and Recon v2.1 estimates of unobserved clonotypes. Generation probabilities for all TCRbeta clonotypes obtained by the gDNA method from a few donors were computed using OLGA. The immuneACCESS repertoire file appears here via TCRdb, limited to in-frame rearrangements. These files lack a portion of the clones; in checked studies, under half of the deficit traces to unresolved V genes, and the cause of the others is not known. The V and J calls and clone size are taken from that table; D and trimming were inferred from the DNA. Counted in this sample were about 1.9 million clones; about 94% of them appeared once. Roughly 1.7% of the sample is taken by the ten largest.

CD8 naive samples were CD45RO-negative cells positively selected for CCR7, giving a CD45RA+CCR7+ population that excluded TemRA cells. The donors were healthy, HIV-negative adults who had no recently reported acute infections or vaccinations. Only Caucasian adults living in Nashville, Tennessee, USA were represented among the donors. Blood was collected by leukapheresis, and PBMCs were isolated by Ficoll-Histopaque density gradient centrifugation and then cryopreserved in liquid nitrogen vapor phase. Analytical flow cytometry was used to check the purity and quantity of every magnetically sorted T cell population. Genomic DNA was isolated from every sorted fraction and measured by UV absorbance on a Nanodrop 2000c. As concerns this clone: Its antigen target is currently unknown. Base-call qualities are not available, and no considerably larger clone is one nucleotide away. Other DNA sequences in this sample translate to the same CDR3.

The clonotype originates from a man younger than 35 in good health. Some clones in this sample may be carry-over from other donors' samples. Sequenced material: naive CD8+ T cells from PBMCs. Taken with the paper, the label for cell subset or site translates to: CD45RA+CCR7+.

The CDR3 region: CASSFSRRADEQFF. The DNA reads as follows: TGTGCCAGCAGTTTTTCGCGGAGGGCGGATGAGCAGTTCTTC. Here the chain combines TRBV28 and TRBJ2-1, and perhaps TRBD2 as D gene, on 6 matching bases. The CDR3 covers 14 residues, taking in both the cysteine and the phenylalanine. Here the CDR3 DNA is all that survives: 42 bases in frame from base 1. The germline ends are 14 bases apart after V is trimmed by 3 bases and J by 8 bases. Reading the germline V gene gives CDR1 MDHEN and CDR2 SYDVKM.